This T cell receptor (beta chain) came from a study of radiation and T cells in renal cell carcinoma. Whole-study results and caveats: From baseline, blood top tumor clonotypes peaked at 2 weeks post-radiation. Baseline intratumoral clonotype presence is unknown without pretreatment biopsies.

Comments on this clone: What it binds is not known.

Stated time point: baseline pretreatment blood. The treatment is: 15 Gy SBRT to primary tumor, nephrectomy 4 weeks later. After SBRT, blood was collected at 2 and 4 weeks, plus baseline. Clear cell pathology was present in this patient's renal cell carcinoma. Germline lookup yields CDR1 SGHTA and CDR2 FQGTGA. The CDR3 covers 15 residues. Trimming stripped 6 bases from V and 5 bases from J, with 17 bases between. Only in-frame clones appear in the TCRdb table, and some are missing; sequencing was by immunoSEQ multiplex PCR. Found here are roughly 150,000 clones, roughly nine tenths of them singletons; the top ten hold 4.1%.

The chain carries TRBV7-3 and TRBJ1-3; possibly TRBD1 for D (6 bases). The sequence came from a woman in her sixties or seventies with renal cell carcinoma. The sequenced sample was blood, obtained from a patient whose treatment included radiotherapy and nephrectomy. CDR3 nucleotides: TGTGCCAGCAGGAAGGGGGTAGACCCTAGAAACACCATATATTTT. Translation: CASRKGVDPRNTIYF.